The clone carrying this T cell receptor (beta chain) was found a few times. The antigen is not known. TCRB transcripts that were expressed got sequenced, as all of the isolated RNA had been reverse transcribed. The assay was immunoSEQ multiplex PCR, and TCRdb's table has in-frame clones only and misses some. The table has 55,000 to 85,000 clones, nearly 50% seen once. The sample comes from a study of beta chain features in type 1 diabetes. General study results and limits: Type 1 diabetes patients had moderately but significantly shorter TCRB CDR3s in all four CD4+ subsets.

The ends were cut back, 0 bases at V and 2 bases at J, with 11 bases in the middle. CDR3 length: 15 amino acids. Germline V gene data show CDR1 as ENHRY and CDR2 as SYGVKD. The source of this sequence is a man aged 25 to 40 with type 1 diabetes. Sequenced input: central memory CD4+ T cells from blood. J is TRBJ2-7 and V is TRBV10-3; possible D gene TRBD2, 5 bases. The CDR3: CAISESPGNAYEQYF. In nucleotides, the CDR3 is TGTGCCATCAGTGAGTCGCCGGGGAATGCCTACGAGCAGTACTTC.